Sequencing of this T cell receptor beta chain was carried out in a study of CD8 T cells in Susac syndrome. The ends lost 0 bases at V and 6 bases at J; junction bases unmatched: 8. CDR1 ENHRY and CDR2 SYGVKD come from the germline V gene. The CDR3 has 15 amino acids. Random hexamers were used to reverse transcribe about 0.45 to 1 ug of RNA. TCRdb re-called the immunoSEQ multiplex PCR reads with MiXCR, one entry per CDR3 protein. The sample contains approximately 180,000 distinct CDR3 sequences, roughly 90% of which appear only once. Material for sequencing was CD4+ T cells from PBMCs. This sequence originates from a human donor with Susac syndrome. The rearrangement links TRBV10-3 to TRBJ2-7; 7 bases are shared with TRBD2. CDR3 sequence: CAISESVSGVGEQYF. CDR3 coding DNA: TGTGCCATCAGTGAGTCAGTGAGCGGGGTGGGCGAGCAGTACTTC.